These 20 T cell receptor beta chains came from one sample sequenced in a study of cytomegalovirus exposure and HLA in healthy donors. PCR was performed using 60 Vbeta and 13 Jbeta primers. TCRdb keeps only in-frame clones here, not all; method: immunoSEQ multiplex PCR. The table lists some 170,000 clones, roughly 89% of them singletons. The sample consisted of PBMCs. The origin of the receptors is a woman aged 30 to 39 in good health and CMV-seronegative.

V is TRBV5-4 and J is TRBJ1-5; D is undetermined. V lost 0 bases to trimming and J lost 0 bases, with 4 bases between them. There are 14 residues in the CDR3. CDR1 is SGHNT and CDR2 is YYREEE in the germline V gene (reference sequence). Here the CDR3 reads CASSLGYSNQPQHF. The CDR3 bases are TGTGCCAGCAGCTTGGGCTATAGCAATCAGCCCCAGCATTTT.

V gene TRBV5-1 combines with J gene TRBJ1-6, with D hard to call. This CDR3 is built from 15 residues. V shed 7 bases and J shed 0 bases, with 11 bases lying between them. The germline gives CDR1 SGHRS, CDR2 YFSETQ. The CDR3, as DNA: TGCGCCAGCGCCCCAGGCAGCTCCTATAATTCACCCCTCCACTTT. It is translated as CASAPGSSYNSPLHF. Based on the CDR3 plus reference TRBV5-1 and TRBJ1-6, the full variable domain is KAGVTQTPRYLIKTRGQQVTLSCSPISGHRSVSWYQQTPGQGLQFLFEYFSETQRNKGNFPGRFSGRQFSNSRSEMNVSTLELGDSALYLCASAPGSSYNSPLHFGNGTRLTVT.

The gene calls are TRBV7-8 and TRBJ2-5; unclear D gene. Deletions cut 5 bases from V and 4 bases from J, with 8 bases between. CDR1 and CDR2 from the germline V gene are SGHVS and FQNEAQ. The CDR3 spans 12 residues. CDR3 amino acids: CASSALAETQYF. CDR3 nucleotide sequence: TGTGCCAGCAGCGCCTTAGCAGAGACCCAGTACTTC.

This chain uses TRBV19 with TRBJ1-1; perhaps TRBD1 as D (5 bases). V was pared by 7 bases and J by 4 bases, with 16 bases between. The CDR3 runs 14 residues. Per the germline V gene, CDR1 is LNHDA and CDR2 is SQIVND (reference sequence). The CDR3 nucleotides are TGTGCCAGTACCCCGGCTCACCAGGGCACTGAAGCTTTCTTT. This gives the protein CASTPAHQGTEAFF.

As concerns this clone: Other DNA sequences in this sample translate to the same CDR3. The gene calls are TRBV5-1 and TRBJ2-2; 8 nucleotides agree with TRBD1. Germline assignment: CDR1 SGHRS and CDR2 YFSETQ. CDR3 length: 15 amino acids. V lost 2 bases, J lost 2 bases, and 2 bases stayed unmatched. The CDR3 DNA sequence: TGCGCCAGCAGCTTAGGACAGGGAAACACCGGGGAGCTGTTTTTT. The encoded protein is CASSLGQGNTGELFF. Based on the CDR3 plus reference TRBV5-1 and TRBJ2-2, the full variable domain is KAGVTQTPRYLIKTRGQQVTLSCSPISGHRSVSWYQQTPGQGLQFLFEYFSETQRNKGNFPGRFSGRQFSNSRSEMNVSTLELGDSALYLCASSLGQGNTGELFFGEGSRLTVL.

This chain links TRBV18 with TRBJ1-1; no reliable D call. Between the trimmed V and J ends, which lost 3 bases and 3 bases, there was a span of 8 bases. CDR1 KGHSH and CDR2 LQKENI come from the germline V gene. The CDR3 is 13 amino acids. The CDR3 DNA follows: TGTGCCAGCTCACCGGAACTAGACACTGAAGCTTTCTTT. The encoded protein is CASSPELDTEAFF.

The gene calls are TRBV5-1 and TRBJ2-3; D is unresolved. CDR3 length: 15 amino acids. Germline V gene data show CDR1 as SGHRS and CDR2 as YFSETQ. V dropped 4 bases and J dropped 7 bases, with 19 bases sitting between them. This CDR3 is CASSPVELTSHTQYF. The CDR3, as DNA: TGCGCCAGCAGCCCCGTCGAGCTAACCTCCCATACGCAGTATTTT. Together with reference TRBV5-1 and TRBJ2-3, the CDR3 gives the full variable domain: KAGVTQTPRYLIKTRGQQVTLSCSPISGHRSVSWYQQTPGQGLQFLFEYFSETQRNKGNFPGRFSGRQFSNSRSEMNVSTLELGDSALYLCASSPVELTSHTQYFGPGTRLTVL.

The gene calls are TRBV10-2 and TRBJ1-2; tentative D call: TRBD1 (6 bases). V lost 0 bases to trimming and J lost 0 bases, with 20 bases between them. Germline CDR1 reads WSHSY; CDR2 reads SAAADI. The CDR3 runs 19 residues. DNA of the CDR3: TGCGCCAGCAGTGAGTCGAGAGGGGGAGGGGCGTTAGCTAACTATGGCTACACCTTC. Encoded protein: CASSESRGGGALANYGYTF.

The rearrangement links TRBV5-1 to TRBJ1-1; D is uncertain. Between the trimmed V and J ends, which lost 3 bases and 6 bases, there was a span of 12 bases. The germline gives CDR1 SGHRS, CDR2 YFSETQ. The CDR3 sequence is 13 residues long. The CDR3, as DNA: TGCGCCAGCAGCTCCGGGGAAGGTTCTGAAGCTTTCTTT. Translated, it gives CASSSGEGSEAFF.

This rearrangement joins TRBV7-9 to TRBJ1-2; possibly TRBD1 for D (6 bases). V shed 2 bases and J shed 3 bases, with 7 bases lying between them. CDR1 and CDR2 (germline): SEHNR, FQNEAQ (reference sequence). CDR3 length: 13 residues. The CDR3, as DNA: TGTGCCAGCAGCTTAAAGGGGGACTATGGCTACACCTTC. Translating gives CASSLKGDYGYTF.

CDR3 sequence reads: CASSHGGTHTEAFF. In DNA, the CDR3 is TGTGCCAGCAGCCACGGGGGTACCCACACTGAAGCTTTCTTT. The chain carries TRBV11-2 and TRBJ1-1; D is perhaps TRBD1 (5 bases). V was trimmed by 5 bases and J by 3 bases, leaving 13 bases between them. In germline, CDR1 is SGHAT, CDR2 FQNNGV. The CDR3 contains 14 residues.

The rearrangement links TRBV5-1 to TRBJ2-1; TRBD2 is a possible D gene (6 bases). CDR1 is SGHRS and CDR2 is YFSETQ in the germline V gene. The germline V and J ends were trimmed by 1 base and 3 bases, with 26 bases remaining between them. The CDR3 length is 20 residues. The CDR3 DNA reads as TGCGCCAGCAGCTTGAGGTGGAGGGCGCGGGCAAGCGAGCTCTACAATGAGCAGTTCTTC. Residues: CASSLRWRARASELYNEQFF. The full variable domain, in which reference TRBV5-1 and TRBJ2-1 provide the parts outside the CDR3, is KAGVTQTPRYLIKTRGQQVTLSCSPISGHRSVSWYQQTPGQGLQFLFEYFSETQRNKGNFPGRFSGRQFSNSRSEMNVSTLELGDSALYLCASSLRWRARASELYNEQFFGPGTRLTVL.

This chain joins TRBV28 and TRBJ2-2, with D possibly TRBD2 on 6 matching bases. Per germline, CDR1 MDHEN and CDR2 SYDVKM. The V end was cut by 7 bases, the J end by 6 bases, with 21 bases between. The CDR3 spans 16 residues. In nucleotides, the CDR3 is TGTGCCAGCAACTCGCCGGTACTAGCATGGCCCGGGGAGCTGTTTTTT. It is translated as CASNSPVLAWPGELFF.

This clone was detected only once. V is TRBV5-4 and J is TRBJ2-7; 7 bases are shared with TRBD1. Germline loops: CDR1 SGHNT, CDR2 YYREEE (reference sequence). With V trimmed by 4 bases and J by 5 bases, 6 bases remained unmatched. The CDR3 spans 13 residues. The chain's CDR3 is CASSRTGENEQYF. The DNA of the CDR3 is TGTGCCAGCAGCCGTACAGGGGAGAACGAGCAGTACTTC.

V and J are TRBV5-1 and TRBJ2-7, with TRBD1 identical over 7 bases. The CDR3 has 15 residues. V gave up 3 bases and J gave up 0 bases; unmatched junction bases: 6. CDR1 SGHRS and CDR2 YFSETQ come from the germline V gene. The CDR3 DNA reads TGCGCCAGCAGCTGGACAGGACCCCACTCCTACGAGCAGTACTTC. Amino acid sequence: CASSWTGPHSYEQYF.

This clone was found once. This rearrangement joins TRBV19 to TRBJ1-6; unclear D gene. The CDR3 covers 15 residues. Germline V gene lookup returns CDR1 LNHDA and CDR2 SQIVND (reference sequence). V was cut by 2 bases and J by 9 bases, with 14 bases left in between. DNA for the CDR3: TGTGCCAGTAGTATACGGTCCCTCCGTGGTTCACCCCTCCACTTT. As protein: CASSIRSLRGSPLHF.

The J gene is TRBJ2-2, the V gene TRBV5-1, with TRBD1 as a possible D gene (6 bases). V was pared by 6 bases and J by 6 bases, with 15 bases between. The germline gives CDR1 SGHRS, CDR2 YFSETQ. The CDR3 has 14 amino acids. The CDR3 spells CASTWAGASGELFF. The CDR3 DNA reads TGCGCCAGCACATGGGCAGGGGCGTCCGGGGAGCTGTTTTTT.

The chain recombines TRBV30 with TRBJ2-1; perhaps TRBD1 as D (5 bases). The CDR3 has 14 amino acids. Per germline, CDR1 GTSNPN and CDR2 SVGIG (reference sequence). V lost 5 bases and J lost 9, with 20 bases in between. The CDR3 region is CAWGPGGPQGEQFF. The CDR3 coding sequence is TGTGCCTGGGGGCCGGGTGGGCCGCAGGGTGAGCAGTTCTTC. Full variable domain (rest looked up from reference TRBV30 and TRBJ2-1): SQTIHQWPATLVQPVGSPLSLECTVEGTSNPNLYWYRQAAGRGLQLLFYSVGIGQISSEVPQNLSASRPQDRQFILSSKKLLLSDSGFYLCAWGPGGPQGEQFFGPGTRLTVL.

J is TRBJ1-5 and V is TRBV4-2, with TRBD1 as a possible D gene (5 bases). V was cut by 1 base and J by 7 bases, with 8 bases left in between. CDR1 and CDR2 from the germline V gene are LGHNA and YNFKEQ. The CDR3 totals 13 residues. In nucleotides, the CDR3 is TGTGCCAGCAGCCAAGGGGACTTGCAGCCCCAGCATTTT. It encodes CASSQGDLQPQHF.

J is TRBJ2-5 and V is TRBV9, with 13 nucleotides matching TRBD2. Germline V gene lookup returns CDR1 SGDLS and CDR2 YYNGEE. This CDR3 region has 15 residues. V lost 0 bases to trimming and J lost 4 bases; unmatched junction nucleotides: 0. The CDR3 loop reads CASSVGTSGGETQYF. CDR3 DNA: TGTGCCAGCAGCGTAGGGACTAGCGGGGGAGAGACCCAGTACTTC.